Following are 5 T cell receptor beta chains from one sample sequenced in a study of radiation and T cells in renal cell carcinoma. Time point noted: baseline pretreatment blood. Specified treatment: 15 Gy SBRT to primary tumor, nephrectomy 4 weeks later. Measured with immunoSEQ multiplex PCR; TCRdb has only the in-frame clones, and not every one. Of about 130,000 clones detected, roughly 84% appear once; the ten largest clones hold around 13%. This sample comprised blood, obtained from a patient whose treatment included radiotherapy and nephrectomy. Source of these receptors: a woman between 45 and 65 years old with renal cell carcinoma.

This chain links TRBV5-1 with TRBJ1-4, with a tentative D call TRBD1 (5 bases). CDR1 and CDR2 (germline): SGHRS, YFSETQ. This CDR3 contains 15 residues. The V gene lost 0 bases and the J gene lost 4 bases, with 10 bases spanning the gap. CDR3 sequence: CASSLAGGGNEKLFF. The CDR3 nucleotides read TGCGCCAGCAGCTTGGCCGGTGGGGGTAATGAAAAACTGTTTTTT.

V gene TRBV19 combines with J gene TRBJ1-1; 7 nucleotides agree with TRBD1. Unmatched junction bases numbered 9, after V lost 2 bases and J lost 0 bases. The CDR3 length is 17 residues. Per germline, CDR1 LNHDA and CDR2 SQIVND (reference sequence). Here the CDR3 DNA reads TGTGCCAGTAGTATATCCAGGGGGAGATCCATGAACACTGAAGCTTTCTTT. Residues: CASSISRGRSMNTEAFF.

This clone is medium-sized by share. J is TRBJ2-1 and V is TRBV4-2; D unclear. The V gene's germline CDR1 is LGHNA and CDR2 YNFKEQ. The CDR3 runs to 13 residues. V was clipped by 1 base and J by 7 bases, with 8 bases between them. In DNA, the CDR3 is TGTGCCAGCAGCCAAGCTCCCGTGAATGAGCAGTTCTTC. This translates into CASSQAPVNEQFF.

V is TRBV5-1 and J is TRBJ1-2; D is undetermined. V was pared by 0 bases and J by 1 base, with 7 bases between. This CDR3 is 14 amino acids long. Germline values: CDR1 SGHRS, CDR2 YFSETQ. The CDR3 nucleotides read TGCGCCAGCAGCTTGGCCGCCCATAACTATGGCTACACCTTC. This codes for CASSLAAHNYGYTF.

The count of this clone is one. This sequence joins TRBV5-1 and TRBJ1-1; unclear D gene. In germline, CDR1 is SGHRS, CDR2 YFSETQ. V lost 4 bases and J lost 5, with 15 bases in between. The CDR3 extends over 14 amino acids. The CDR3 spells CASSTGIQETEAFF. CDR3 nucleotide sequence: TGCGCCAGCAGCACCGGGATCCAGGAGACTGAAGCTTTCTTT.